This T cell receptor beta chain was obtained from a study of blood T cells in healthy people across ages. Points on this clonotype: What it binds is not known.

Study outcomes and limitations: Getting older went along with TCR beta diversity per million T cells dropping roughly linearly.

Germline V gene lookup returns CDR1 MNHEY and CDR2 SVGEGT. V lost 5 bases to trimming and J lost 6 bases, with 19 bases between them. The length of the CDR3 is 16 residues. Primers used in a second PCR of roughly 7 to 11 cycles were a sample-barcoded 5' primer and a J-beta primer mix. Each CDR3 protein gets one entry after TCRdb re-called the 5' RACE reads with MiXCR. The sample shows fewer than 1,000,000 distinct CDR3 sequences, more than 40% of them seen only once. V usage is TRBV6-2 or TRBV6-3 and J usage is TRBJ1-4; D gene ambiguous. This clonotype originated in a man aged 55-75 years in good health. What was sequenced was blood. CDR3 amino acids: CASSDLLSALDEKLFF. CDR3 coding DNA: TGTGCCAGCAGTGACCTTCTTTCGGCCCTGGATGAAAAACTGTTTTTT.